This T cell receptor beta chain is from a study of blood T cells in healthy people across ages. This clonotype showed up just a few times. CDR1 is DFQATT and CDR2 is SNEGSKA in the germline V gene (reference sequence). The length of the CDR3 is 13 residues. The ends lost 4 bases at V and 5 bases at J; junction bases unmatched: 5. Primers used in a second PCR of about 6 to 12 cycles were a sample-barcoded 5' primer and a J-beta primer mix. TCRdb itself ran the 5' RACE reads through MiXCR, one entry per CDR3 protein. Counted here are about 670,000 distinct CDR3 sequences, over 40% occurring once; the ten biggest clones make up 13%.

The TCR was taken from an elderly woman in good health. The chain joins TRBV20-1 to TRBJ2-1, with TRBD1 identical over 7 bases. The sequenced sample consisted of blood. CDR3 amino acids: CSAIQGYHNEQFF. The CDR3 region has the DNA TGCAGTGCTATACAGGGGTACCACAATGAGCAGTTCTTC.